The 26 T cell receptor beta chains reported below all come from one sample, sequenced in a study of blood T cell repertoires in COVID-19. The protocol was immunoSEQ multiplex PCR, while the TCRdb copy is restricted to in-frame clones and leaves out a portion. The table shows fewer than 300,000 clones, with 90% to 95% occurring only once. Sequencing was carried out using peripheral blood. The receptors originated from a woman aged 30 to 39 with COVID-19, enrolled during active disease.

The chain recombines TRBV19 with TRBJ1-1; D remains ambiguous. The CDR3 has 15 amino acids. V lost 0 bases and J lost 0, with 8 bases in between. Germline CDR1 and CDR2: LNHDA and SQIVND (reference sequence). This CDR3 is CASSIEWRMNTEAFF. The CDR3 DNA reads TGTGCCAGTAGTATAGAATGGCGGATGAACACTGAAGCTTTCTTT. Variable domain in full (rest from reference TRBV19 and TRBJ1-1): DGGITQSPKYLFRKEGQNVTLSCEQNLNHDAMYWYRQDPGQGLRLIYYSQIVNDFQKGDIAEGYSVSREKKESFPLTVTSAQKNPTAFYLCASSIEWRMNTEAFFGQGTRLTVV.

This chain links TRBV4-2 with TRBJ1-6; TRBD1 matches 7 bases. This CDR3 is built from 17 residues. Trimming at V came to 0 bases and at J to 5 bases, leaving 7 bases not matched to a gene. Germline V gene lookup returns CDR1 LGHNA and CDR2 YNFKEQ. The CDR3 bases are TGTGCCAGCAGCCAAGAGGGTGGGCAGGGGGATAATTCACCCCTCCACTTT. Translating gives CASSQEGGQGDNSPLHF.

The chain is built from TRBV7-9 and TRBJ2-1; 7 bases are a match to TRBD2. The CDR3 contains 13 residues. Germline V gene sequence: CDR1 SEHNR, CDR2 FQNEAQ (reference sequence). V dropped 3 bases and J dropped 5; count of bases not matched to a gene: 1. DNA of the CDR3: TGTGCCAGCAGCTTCGGGGGGAACAATGAGCAGTTCTTC. It translates to CASSFGGNNEQFF. Full variable domain (remainder filled in from reference TRBV7-9 and TRBJ2-1): DTGVSQNPRHKITKRGQNVTFRCDPISEHNRLYWYRQTLGQGPEFLTYFQNEAQLEKSRLLSDRFSAERPKGSFSTLEIQRTEQGDSAMYLCASSFGGNNEQFFGPGTRLTVL.

This clone has more than one count but fewer than ten. The DNA of the CDR3 is TGCAGCGTTAGAACAGGGGGGGGCAATGAGCAGTTCTTC. It translates to CSVRTGGGNEQFF. V and J are TRBV29-1 and TRBJ2-1; tentative D call: TRBD1 (8 bases). CDR1 is SQVTM, CDR2 ANQGSEA, per germline. The CDR3 length is 13 residues. The ends were cut back, 5 bases at V and 6 bases at J, with 14 bases in the middle.

The V and J genes are TRBV2 and TRBJ2-2; TRBD2 matches at 7 bases. CDR1 SNHLY and CDR2 FYNNEI come from the germline V gene. J lost 5 bases, V lost 7 bases, and 13 bases had no gene match. The CDR3 covers 16 residues. The CDR3 DNA is TGTGCCAGCAATCCCCGAGCGGGATCGGGGACCGGGGAGCTGTTTTTT. This gives the protein CASNPRAGSGTGELFF.

The J gene is TRBJ2-7, the V gene TRBV3-1 (or the pseudogene TRBV3-2), with 8 bases fitting TRBD1. The germline gives CDR1 LGHDT, CDR2 YNNKEL (reference sequence). The CDR3 has 14 residues. Trimming took 0 bases from V and 4 from J; bases not matched to a gene: 2. CDR3 sequence (DNA): TGTGCCAGCAGCCAAGATGGGACAGGATACGAGCAGTACTTC. Protein product: CASSQDGTGYEQYF.

The rearrangement links TRBV6-5 to TRBJ1-6; D is possibly TRBD1 (6 bases). This CDR3 spans 14 amino acids. The V end was cut by 5 bases, the J end by 7 bases, with 12 bases between. From germline, CDR1 is MNHEY and CDR2 SVGAGI. The CDR3 DNA reads TGTGCCAGCAGTAGGGGGTCTGAGAATTCACCCCTCCACTTT. Translation: CASSRGSENSPLHF.

This clone was detected only once. The CDR3 DNA reads as TGTGCCAGCAGCCCGACGACTAGCGGCGACTACGAGCAGTACTTC. As protein: CASSPTTSGDYEQYF. V gene TRBV4-2 combines with J gene TRBJ2-7; 9 nucleotides line up with TRBD2. The junction had 7 bases not matched to a gene; V was cut back by 4 bases and J by 3 bases. The CDR3 loop spans 15 amino acids. In germline, CDR1 is LGHNA, CDR2 YNFKEQ.

This clone was detected only once. The J gene is TRBJ1-1, the V gene TRBV12-3 or TRBV12-4; D unclear. V lost 2 bases to trimming and J lost 3 bases, with 7 bases between them. The CDR3 spans 13 residues. In DNA form, the CDR3 reads TGTGCCAGCAGTTTAACTCAGGACACTGAAGCTTTCTTT. This codes for CASSLTQDTEAFF.

The chain's CDR3 is CASRGAPNTGELFF. CDR3 sequence (DNA): TGTGCCAGCAGGGGAGCCCCGAACACCGGGGAGCTGTTTTTT. This chain uses TRBV28 with TRBJ2-2, with D perhaps TRBD2 (5 bases). Trimming shortened V by 6 bases and J by 0 bases, and 8 bases separated the two germline ends. CDR1 and CDR2 (germline): MDHEN, SYDVKM. This CDR3 has 14 residues.

The rearrangement joins TRBV20-1 to TRBJ1-2; D is possibly TRBD1 (5 bases). Germline CDR1 reads DFQATT; CDR2 reads SNEGSKA (reference sequence). The CDR3 loop spans 14 amino acids. Trimming stripped 5 bases from V and 1 base from J, with 14 bases between. CDR3 loop: CSARGGEDNYGYTF. For the CDR3, the DNA is TGCAGTGCTCGTGGGGGGGAAGATAACTATGGCTACACCTTC.

V gene TRBV28 combines with J gene TRBJ2-7, with no clear D. CDR1 is MDHEN, CDR2 SYDVKM, per germline. The V and J ends lost 3 bases and 2 bases respectively, with 11 bases between them. This CDR3 has 14 amino acids. Written as DNA, the CDR3 is TGTGCCAGCAGTTTTGGGTTAGCCGCCTACGAGCAGTACTTC. Its protein product is CASSFGLAAYEQYF.

The rearrangement links TRBV18 to TRBJ1-5; TRBD1 matches at 8 bases. V dropped 3 bases and J dropped 7; count of bases not matched to a gene: 8. This CDR3 comprises 15 residues. The germline V gene has CDR1 KGHSH and CDR2 LQKENI. CDR3 sequence: CASSPTTGQGQPQHF. The DNA for the CDR3 is TGTGCCAGCTCACCTACTACCGGACAGGGACAGCCCCAGCATTTT.

The rearrangement joins TRBV19 to TRBJ2-5; D ambiguous. V gave up 1 base and J gave up 5 bases, with 8 bases separating them. The CDR3 has 13 amino acids. Germline values: CDR1 LNHDA, CDR2 SQIVND (reference sequence). CDR3 nucleotide sequence: TGTGCCAGTAGTATAGCCACCGCGGAGACCCAGTACTTC. Its protein is CASSIATAETQYF.

The rearrangement uses TRBV3-1 (or the pseudogene TRBV3-2) and TRBJ2-7; D may be TRBD2 (6 bases). Germline V gene data show CDR1 as LGHDT and CDR2 as YNNKEL (reference sequence). V lost 6 bases and J 5 bases, leaving 23 bases between the germline ends. CDR3 size: 16 residues. CDR3 DNA sequence: TGTGCCAGCAGTCCTACCCGAAGCGGCGGGAATCACGAGCAGTACTTC. This gives the protein CASSPTRSGGNHEQYF.

The J gene is TRBJ2-3, the V gene TRBV27; 14 positions match TRBD2. The V gene's germline CDR1 is MNHEY and CDR2 SMNVEV (reference sequence). The J segment lost 5 bases and the V segment lost 8 bases, leaving 3 bases of the junction unmatched. The CDR3 has 14 amino acids. CDR3 protein: CASRLAGGGDTQYF. CDR3 DNA sequence: TGTGCCAGCCGACTAGCGGGAGGGGGAGATACGCAGTATTTT.

This clone was found once. The chain has TRBV5-1 and TRBJ1-2; a weak D match, TRBD1 (5 bases). Trimming removed 5 bases at V and 8 bases at J, with 22 bases between. The CDR3 has 15 residues. Germline V lookup: CDR1 SGHRS, CDR2 YFSETQ. The CDR3 protein is CASREWDGVAGGYTF. Here the CDR3 DNA reads TGCGCCAGCAGGGAGTGGGACGGAGTAGCGGGGGGCTACACCTTC.

The chain has TRBV18 and TRBJ1-1; TRBD1 aligns across 9 bases. Germline V gene sequence: CDR1 KGHSH, CDR2 LQKENI. V gave up 3 bases and J gave up 11 bases; unmatched junction bases: 4. CDR3 length: 12 residues. The CDR3 loop reads CASSPGQGDAFF. CDR3 in DNA: TGTGCCAGCTCACCGGGACAGGGAGATGCTTTCTTT. Based on the CDR3 plus reference TRBV18 and TRBJ1-1, the full variable domain is NAGVMQNPRHLVRRRGQEARLRCSPMKGHSHVYWYRQLPEEGLKFMVYLQKENIIDESGMPKERFSAEFPKEGPSILRIQQVVRGDSAAYFCASSPGQGDAFFGQGTRLTVV.

The rearrangement joins TRBV5-4 to TRBJ2-3, with a weak D call TRBD1 (5 bases). CDR3 length equals 16 residues. With 3 bases removed from V and 1 base from J, the gap between germline ends came to 15 bases. Germline V lookup: CDR1 SGHNT, CDR2 YYREEE (reference sequence). The CDR3: CASSSPPGSGTDTQYF. Here the CDR3 DNA reads TGTGCCAGCAGCTCCCCCCCAGGGTCTGGCACAGATACGCAGTATTTT.

This clone was detected only once. This chain links TRBV18 with TRBJ1-1; possibly TRBD1 for D (6 bases). V lost 1 base to trimming and J lost 3 bases, with 15 bases between them. This CDR3 has 16 amino acids. The germline V gene has CDR1 KGHSH and CDR2 LQKENI. The CDR3 loop reads CASSPRRGGADTEAFF. The CDR3 nucleotides are TGTGCCAGCTCACCACGAAGGGGGGGCGCTGACACTGAAGCTTTCTTT.

The chain is built from TRBV24-1 and TRBJ2-1, with a weak D call TRBD1 (6 bases). The CDR3 is 16 residues long. Trimming stripped 2 bases from V and 0 bases from J, with 10 bases between. Germline V gives CDR1 KGHDR, CDR2 SFDVKD. Written as DNA, the CDR3 is TGTGCCACCAGTGATTCCGCGACAGGCTCCTACAATGAGCAGTTCTTC. Translated: CATSDSATGSYNEQFF.

This rearrangement joins TRBV4-1 to TRBJ2-3, with 8 bases fitting TRBD2. This CDR3 contains 15 residues. The germline CDR1 and CDR2 sequences are MGHRA and YSYEKL. Trimming removed 4 bases from V and 1 base from J; junction bases left unmatched: 4. The CDR3 nucleotides are TGCGCCAGCAGCCCAGGAGCGGGAGGCACAGATACGCAGTATTTT. This encodes CASSPGAGGTDTQYF.

The rearrangement links TRBV10-1 to TRBJ2-2, with D hard to call. Germline CDR1 and CDR2: WNHNN and SYGVQD (reference sequence). The V end lost 8 bases, the J end lost 5 bases, and 9 bases lay between the germline ends. The CDR3 is made up of 12 amino acids. The CDR3 DNA is TGCGCCAGCGGCTCGATTACCGGGGAGCTGTTTTTT. Translated, it gives CASGSITGELFF.

This clone occurred a few times. This chain joins TRBV5-4 and TRBJ1-3, with 7 bases aligning to TRBD1. The CDR3 loop spans 15 amino acids. Trimming at V came to 5 bases and at J to 0 bases, leaving 5 bases not matched to a gene. The germline gives CDR1 SGHNT, CDR2 YYREEE (reference sequence). For the CDR3, the DNA is TGTGCCAGCAGTCCAGGGGGATTCTCTGGAAACACCATATATTTT. This sequence encodes CASSPGGFSGNTIYF.

J is TRBJ2-1 and V is TRBV7-9, with D possibly TRBD2 on 5 matching bases. The germline CDR1 and CDR2 sequences are SEHNR and FQNEAQ (reference sequence). V was trimmed by 0 bases and J by 8 bases, leaving 17 bases between them. The CDR3 is made up of 16 amino acids. The CDR3 DNA is TGTGCCAGCAGCTTAGCGTGGATAAATGAGGGTCATGAGCAGTTCTTC. Translated, it gives CASSLAWINEGHEQFF.

The chain joins TRBV27 to TRBJ2-2; 9 bases align to TRBD2. The V and J ends lost 2 bases and 5 bases, in that order; junction bases with no gene match: 12. Looked up from germline, CDR1 is MNHEY and CDR2 is SMNVEV (reference sequence). The CDR3 consists of 18 residues. CDR3 amino acids: CASSLIPWREGRTGELFF. The CDR3 DNA is TGTGCCAGCAGTTTAATCCCTTGGCGGGAGGGCCGTACCGGGGAGCTGTTTTTT.